This entry lists 18 T cell receptor beta chains sequenced from one sample in a study of cytomegalovirus exposure and HLA in healthy donors. The PCR employed 60 Vbeta primers together with 13 Jbeta primers. Using immunoSEQ multiplex PCR, the repertoire was profiled, and TCRdb retains in-frame clones only, with some absent. The data contain around 180,000 clones, roughly nine tenths of them singletons. The sequenced sample was PBMCs. The receptors were sampled from a girl under three years old in good health and CMV-seronegative.

J is TRBJ1-1 and V is TRBV27; a weak D match, TRBD1 (6 bases). This CDR3 region has 19 residues. Germline CDR1 and CDR2: MNHEY and SMNVEV (reference sequence). Trimming cost V 1 base and J 1 base, with 22 bases left between them. CDR3 nucleotides: TGTGCCAGCAGTTTATTATTCGACAGGACCCTTATACCGAACACTGAAGCTTTCTTT. Its protein is CASSLLFDRTLIPNTEAFF.

This clone has more than one count but fewer than ten. This chain joins TRBV7-9 and TRBJ2-3, with D uncertain. The CDR3 loop spans 14 amino acids. The germline gives CDR1 SEHNR, CDR2 FQNEAQ (reference sequence). Trimming cost V 5 bases and J 1 base, with 10 bases left between them. The CDR3 bases are TGTGCCAGCAGCCCGGCGGTGGGCACAGATACGCAGTATTTT. Translating gives CASSPAVGTDTQYF.

Here the CDR3 reads CSVRVSSYNEQFF. Here the CDR3 DNA reads TGCAGCGTAAGAGTGAGCTCCTACAATGAGCAGTTCTTC. The V and J genes are TRBV29-1 and TRBJ2-1; D unclear. This CDR3 spans 13 amino acids. The germline gives CDR1 SQVTM, CDR2 ANQGSEA. V dropped 6 bases and J dropped 0 bases, with 9 bases sitting between them.

This chain joins TRBV9 and TRBJ1-1; possible D gene TRBD1, 5 bases. CDR1 SGDLS and CDR2 YYNGEE come from the germline V gene. The CDR3 is 14 amino acids. V lost 4 bases, J lost 1 base, and 11 bases lay in between. The CDR3 sequence is CASSPGLQNTEAFF. The CDR3 nucleotides read TGTGCCAGCAGCCCGGGACTCCAGAACACTGAAGCTTTCTTT.

A word on this clone: Relative to the germline gene, one junction end is altered; a read error may explain this. The rearrangement links TRBV7-9 to TRBJ1-4; 7 bases fit TRBD1. CDR1 SEHNR and CDR2 FQNEAQ come from the germline V gene (reference sequence). This CDR3 region has 12 residues. The chain's CDR3 is CSSGDRDEKLFF. The CDR3 coding sequence is TGTTCCAGCGGAGACAGGGATGAAAAACTGTTTTTT.

The rearrangement uses TRBV21-1 and TRBJ2-7; the table's D call, TRBD2, has no DNA check behind it. TRBV21-1 is a documented pseudogene. The CDR3 consists of 17 residues. CDR3: CASSKVSDCVIPYEQYF. Written as DNA, the CDR3 is TGTGCCAGCAGCAAAGTTTCGGACTGCGTGATCCCCTACGAGCAGTACTTC.

The genes are TRBV5-1 and TRBJ2-7; weak D call: TRBD2 (5 bases). Germline V gene data show CDR1 as SGHRS and CDR2 as YFSETQ. The CDR3 runs to 14 residues. Trimming pared 2 bases from V and 0 bases from J, leaving 9 bases between. The CDR3 here is CASSFDGSSYEQYF. CDR3 coding DNA: TGCGCCAGCAGCTTTGATGGGAGCTCCTACGAGCAGTACTTC.

The chain links TRBV27 to TRBJ2-5; 8 bases agree with TRBD2. This CDR3 has 15 residues. Trimming took 3 bases from V and 5 from J; bases not matched to a gene: 8. CDR1 and CDR2 (germline): MNHEY, SMNVEV (reference sequence). In DNA, the CDR3 is TGTGCCAGCAGTTTTCTGGCGGGGGGTCCCGAGACCCAGTACTTC. Protein sequence: CASSFLAGGPETQYF.

The CDR3, as DNA: TGTGCCAGCAGCTTACTAGCGGGGGTTCAAGAGACCCAGTACTTC. The encoded protein is CASSLLAGVQETQYF. The rearrangement uses TRBV13 and TRBJ2-5; TRBD2 aligns across 10 bases. V lost 2 bases and J lost 2; bases outside the gene matches: 2. This CDR3 contains 15 residues. The germline V gene encodes CDR1 PRHDT and CDR2 FYEKMQ (reference sequence).

This chain links TRBV6-1 with TRBJ1-2, with TRBD1 identical over 10 bases. After removal of 6 bases from V and 6 bases from J, the junction contained 10 bases not matched to a gene. Looked up from germline, CDR1 is MNHNS and CDR2 is SASEGT. The CDR3 has 15 residues. The CDR3 DNA sequence: TGTGCCAGCAGCCGACTAACGGGACAGGGGAATGGCTACACCTTC. Protein sequence: CASSRLTGQGNGYTF.

This sequence joins TRBV10-2 and TRBJ2-5; D call uncertain. V shed 5 bases and J shed 2 bases, with 9 bases lying between them. The CDR3 totals 13 residues. Germline CDR1 is WSHSY and CDR2 is SAAADI. In DNA, the CDR3 is TGCGCCAGCAGTCCAGATTTACAAGAGACCCAGTACTTC. It yields the protein CASSPDLQETQYF.

The gene calls are TRBV4-1 and TRBJ1-4; no clear D. The ends were cut back, 3 bases at V and 4 bases at J, with 12 bases in the middle. Germline CDR1 reads MGHRA; CDR2 reads YSYEKL. CDR3 length equals 15 residues. As DNA, the CDR3 is TGCGCCAGCAGCCAGGCTCTCGTATTTAATGAAAAACTGTTTTTT. It encodes CASSQALVFNEKLFF.

V and J are TRBV30 and TRBJ2-3, with a tentative D call TRBD1 (6 bases). With 0 bases removed from V and 0 bases from J, the gap between germline ends came to 10 bases. Per germline, CDR1 GTSNPN and CDR2 SVGIG (reference sequence). The CDR3 covers 15 residues. CDR3 loop: CAWSVGTPSTDTQYF. Written as DNA, the CDR3 is TGTGCCTGGAGTGTTGGGACACCGAGCACAGATACGCAGTATTTT.

The chain uses TRBV7-3 and TRBJ2-1; the match to TRBD2 covers 7 bases. The CDR3 spans 16 residues. In germline, CDR1 is SGHTA, CDR2 FQGTGA. Trimming cost V 1 base and J 9 bases; bases outside gene matches: 12. CDR3 sequence (DNA): TGTGCCAGCAGCTTAATCGGGCGGGGGAACGGAATTGAGCAGTTCTTC. This encodes CASSLIGRGNGIEQFF.

V gene TRBV4-1 combines with J gene TRBJ2-1, with TRBD1 identical over 10 bases. The germline V gene encodes CDR1 MGHRA and CDR2 YSYEKL. The CDR3 runs 17 residues. V dropped 2 bases and J dropped 2; count of bases not matched to a gene: 6. The chain's CDR3 is CASSQRRTGGPYNEQFF. The DNA for the CDR3 is TGCGCCAGCAGCCAACGGAGGACAGGGGGGCCCTACAATGAGCAGTTCTTC.

The table lists this clone with a few counts. This chain links TRBV6-6 with TRBJ2-3; possible D gene TRBD2, 5 bases. Germline-derived CDR1 and CDR2 are MNHNY and SVGAGI (reference sequence). The CDR3 covers 15 residues. With 6 bases removed from V and 0 bases from J, the gap between germline ends came to 13 bases. The CDR3 DNA reads TGTGCCAGCAGCCTAGCCCTTACTAGCACAGATACGCAGTATTTT. Translation: CASSLALTSTDTQYF.

CDR3 amino acids: CAIRGLADTGELFF. For the CDR3, the DNA is TGTGCCATAAGGGGACTAGCGGACACCGGGGAGCTGTTTTTT. The chain is built from TRBV19 and TRBJ2-2; 11 bases agree with TRBD2. Trimming at V came to 10 bases and at J to 3 bases, leaving 4 bases not matched to a gene. Looked up from germline, CDR1 is LNHDA and CDR2 is SQIVND (reference sequence). This CDR3 contains 14 residues.

The V call is TRBV27, the J call TRBJ1-5; D is possibly TRBD1 (6 bases). Germline CDR1 MNHEY, CDR2 SMNVEV (reference sequence). This CDR3 has 15 residues. V was pared by 6 bases and J by 4 bases, with 16 bases between. The CDR3 here is CASSLVGTPNQPQHF. The CDR3 DNA sequence: TGTGCCAGCAGCCTGGTCGGGACACCTAATCAGCCCCAGCATTTT.